These 31 T cell receptor beta chains were all obtained from the same sample, sequenced in a study of cytomegalovirus exposure and HLA in healthy donors. Researchers ran the PCR with 60 Vbeta and 13 Jbeta primers. Generated by immunoSEQ multiplex PCR, the TCRdb table keeps only in-frame clones and is missing some. The sample includes about 200,000 clones, around 80% of them seen just once. Sequencing was performed on PBMCs. These TCRs come from a man between 18 and 35 years old in good health and CMV-seronegative.

This rearrangement joins TRBV7-2 to TRBJ1-4; D gene uncertain. The CDR3 spans 14 residues. V dropped 1 base and J dropped 5 bases, with 8 bases sitting between them. The germline gives CDR1 SGHTA, CDR2 FQGNSA. CDR3 DNA sequence: TGTGCCAGCAGCTTAGTAGCGGGCAATGAAAAACTGTTTTTT. Protein product: CASSLVAGNEKLFF.

This clone appeared a single time. The rearrangement joins TRBV6-1 to TRBJ2-7; D might be TRBD1 (5 bases). Germline V gene data show CDR1 as MNHNS and CDR2 as SASEGT. Trimming took 6 bases from V and 0 from J, leaving 15 bases between them. The CDR3 is 15 amino acids. CDR3 sequence: CASRYRSWSSYEQYF. The CDR3 nucleotides read TGTGCCAGCAGGTACAGGTCTTGGAGCTCCTACGAGCAGTACTTC.

This clone was seen only once. CDR3 sequence (DNA): TGTGCCATCAGTGATACAGGGTTGAACACTGAAGCTTTCTTT. Protein sequence: CAISDTGLNTEAFF. The chain carries TRBV10-3 and TRBJ1-1; a possible D gene is TRBD1 (6 bases). Germline V gene lookup returns CDR1 ENHRY and CDR2 SYGVKD. Trimming removed 3 bases at V and 0 bases at J, with 8 bases between. There are 14 residues in the CDR3.

The chain couples TRBV21-1 to TRBJ1-5. TRBV21-1 is assigned pseudogene status. The CDR3 length is 19 residues. The CDR3 loop is CASSRRETATTYSNQPQHF. The DNA for the CDR3 is TGTGCCAGCAGCCGGCGGGAGACAGCAACAACGTATAGCAATCAGCCCCAGCATTTT.

This chain joins TRBV29-1 and TRBJ2-3, with 8 bases that match TRBD1. V trimming: 6 bases; J trimming: 2 bases; junction bases outside the gene matches: 7. CDR3 length: 14 residues. Germline V gene sequence: CDR1 SQVTM, CDR2 ANQGSEA. The CDR3: CSVAGTGFTDTQYF. The CDR3 DNA follows: TGCAGCGTGGCCGGGACAGGCTTCACAGATACGCAGTATTTT.

Remarks on this clone: A read error may account for a junction end that differs from germline. J is TRBJ2-3 and V is TRBV28; 9 bases match TRBD1. Germline loops: CDR1 MDHEN, CDR2 SYDVKM. The CDR3 consists of 11 residues. The CDR3 DNA sequence: TGTGCCAGCAGCCCGGGACAGGGTCAAGGTTTT. As protein: CASSPGQGQGF.

V usage is TRBV15 and J usage is TRBJ2-7; 9 positions agree with TRBD1. The CDR3 spans 14 residues. Unmatched junction bases numbered 7, after V lost 4 bases and J lost 6 bases. Germline lookup yields CDR1 LNHNV and CDR2 YYDKDF (reference sequence). The CDR3 sequence is CATSKGGQGLEQYF. In DNA form, the CDR3 reads TGTGCCACCAGCAAGGGGGGACAGGGTCTCGAGCAGTACTTC.

The chain has TRBV7-2 and TRBJ2-1; TRBD2 matches at 8 bases. The CDR3 runs 16 residues. CDR1 is SGHTA, CDR2 FQGNSA, per germline. The junction had 9 bases not matched to a gene; V was cut back by 1 base and J by 7 bases. The CDR3 protein is CASSLVSGAGRNEQFF. CDR3 sequence (DNA): TGTGCCAGCAGCTTAGTTAGCGGGGCGGGTCGGAATGAGCAGTTCTTC.

This clone was counted a few times. J is TRBJ1-2 and V is TRBV4-1; no firm D call. The V gene lost 1 base and the J gene lost 2 bases, with 8 bases spanning the gap. Per the germline V gene, CDR1 is MGHRA and CDR2 is YSYEKL. CDR3 length: 14 residues. The CDR3 nucleotides are TGCGCCAGCAGCCAAGGGGCAGAGAACTATGGCTACACCTTC. Translating gives CASSQGAENYGYTF.

This chain connects TRBV19 to TRBJ2-4; 12 bases match TRBD2. Germline V gives CDR1 LNHDA, CDR2 SQIVND (reference sequence). V lost 3 bases, J lost 3 bases, and 9 bases stayed unmatched. CDR3 size: 18 residues. DNA for the CDR3: TGTGCCAGTAGTATGGTACTAGCGGGAGGAGCAGTCAAAAACATTCAGTACTTC. It is translated as CASSMVLAGGAVKNIQYF.

The rearrangement uses TRBV29-1 and TRBJ2-3; D is possibly TRBD2 (6 bases). Germline loops: CDR1 SQVTM, CDR2 ANQGSEA. The V end lost 3 bases, the J end lost 4 bases, and 11 bases lay between the germline ends. This CDR3 is built from 13 residues. The DNA of the CDR3 is TGCAGCGTTGAGGCGGGGCTGGCAGATACGCAGTATTTT. This codes for CSVEAGLADTQYF.

This chain uses TRBV5-1 with TRBJ1-5, with 8 bases aligning to TRBD1. The ends lost 5 bases at V and 0 bases at J; junction bases unmatched: 25. CDR3 length equals 22 residues. Germline lookup yields CDR1 SGHRS and CDR2 YFSETQ. The DNA of the CDR3 is TGCGCCAGCAGTTCCGGGACAGGCCAAATCGAGGTCACCAATTTTAGCAATCAGCCCCAGCATTTT. It codes for CASSSGTGQIEVTNFSNQPQHF.

The chain joins TRBV29-1 to TRBJ2-5; 9 nucleotides line up with TRBD1. This CDR3 comprises 15 residues. The V and J ends lost 7 bases and 5 bases, in that order; junction bases with no gene match: 14. Germline V CDR1 and CDR2: SQVTM, ANQGSEA. The CDR3 bases are TGCAGCGCTCGTCCGGGACAGGGTGGAGGGGAGACCCAGTACTTC. Its protein product is CSARPGQGGGETQYF.

V is TRBV18 and J is TRBJ2-7; TRBD2 aligns across 9 bases. V shed 3 bases, J shed 3 bases, and the junction held 9 bases outside the gene matches. The CDR3 runs to 16 residues. Germline lookup yields CDR1 KGHSH and CDR2 LQKENI. CDR3 residues: CASSPFSAGGHYEQYF. DNA of the CDR3: TGTGCCAGCTCACCCTTTTCAGCGGGAGGCCACTACGAGCAGTACTTC. The whole variable domain, filled in from reference TRBV18 and TRBJ2-7, reads NAGVMQNPRHLVRRRGQEARLRCSPMKGHSHVYWYRQLPEEGLKFMVYLQKENIIDESGMPKERFSAEFPKEGPSILRIQQVVRGDSAAYFCASSPFSAGGHYEQYFGPGTRLTVT.

The V call is TRBV4-1, the J call TRBJ2-5; TRBD2 aligns across 8 bases. Trimming cost V 5 bases and J 3 bases; bases outside gene matches: 8. The CDR3 sequence is 15 residues long. Germline values: CDR1 MGHRA, CDR2 YSYEKL. The CDR3: CASSLIGLAKETQYF. In nucleotides, the CDR3 is TGCGCCAGCAGCTTGATAGGACTAGCTAAAGAGACCCAGTACTTC.

This chain joins TRBV6-5 and TRBJ2-1, with 10 positions matching TRBD2. This CDR3 contains 14 residues. In germline, CDR1 is MNHEY, CDR2 SVGAGI. Trimming at V came to 5 bases and at J to 9 bases, leaving 7 bases not matched to a gene. CDR3: CASSPGAGGIEQFF. DNA of the CDR3: TGTGCCAGCAGTCCCGGAGCGGGAGGGATTGAGCAGTTCTTC.

The rearrangement links TRBV4-1 to TRBJ2-3; TRBD1 matches 8 bases. There are 15 residues in the CDR3. Unmatched junction bases numbered 5, after V lost 0 bases and J lost 6 bases. Germline V gene lookup returns CDR1 MGHRA and CDR2 YSYEKL. The CDR3 DNA sequence: TGCGCCAGCAGCCAAGACGGACAGGGCTACGATACGCAGTATTTT. Translated, it gives CASSQDGQGYDTQYF.

The chain links TRBV30 to TRBJ1-5, with TRBD1 identical over 9 bases. CDR1 and CDR2 from the germline V gene are GTSNPN and SVGIG (reference sequence). CDR3 size: 13 residues. V was clipped by 3 bases and J by 5 bases; unmatched bases: 2. The CDR3 DNA reads TGTGCCTGGAGGGGGGACAGGGATCAGCCCCAGCATTTT. Residues: CAWRGDRDQPQHF.

The V call is TRBV11-3, the J call TRBJ1-3; D possibly corresponds to TRBD1 (5 bases). Germline CDR1 reads SGHNT; CDR2 reads YENEEA. Between the trimmed V and J ends, which lost 8 bases and 4 bases, there was a span of 12 bases. The CDR3 consists of 13 residues. CDR3 nucleotide sequence: TGTGCCAGCTCCCGGGACTCGGGAAACACCATATATTTT. It specifies CASSRDSGNTIYF.

The gene calls are TRBV7-2 and TRBJ2-7; 9 bases fit TRBD1. Trimming cost V 6 bases and J 2 bases; bases outside gene matches: 5. The germline gives CDR1 SGHTA, CDR2 FQGNSA. The CDR3 is 14 amino acids. The CDR3 DNA follows: TGTGCCAGCAGTTTTAGGGACAGGGCCTACGAGCAGTACTTC. It encodes CASSFRDRAYEQYF.

This clone was seen a single time. The V and J genes are TRBV6-1 and TRBJ1-4, with TRBD1 matching over 7 bases. After removal of 3 bases from V and 6 bases from J, the junction contained 7 bases not matched to a gene. In germline, CDR1 is MNHNS, CDR2 SASEGT. This CDR3 has 15 amino acids. The CDR3 sequence is CASSDSGTVDEKLFF. The CDR3 nucleotides read TGTGCCAGCAGTGATTCGGGGACAGTGGATGAAAAACTGTTTTTT.

The chain carries TRBV7-6 and TRBJ2-1; TRBD2 matches at 12 bases. Germline V lookup: CDR1 SGHVS, CDR2 FNYEAQ. V lost 4 bases to trimming and J lost 0 bases; unmatched junction nucleotides: 4. The CDR3 is 17 amino acids. DNA for the CDR3: TGTGCCAGCAGCTGGGGACTAGCGGGCAGCTCCTACAATGAGCAGTTCTTC. It translates to CASSWGLAGSSYNEQFF. The variable domain in full, completed from reference TRBV7-6 and TRBJ2-1, reads GAGVSQSPRYKVTKRGQDVALRCDPISGHVSLYWYRQALGQGPEFLTYFNYEAQQDKSGLPNDRFSAERPEGSISTLTIQRTEQRDSAMYRCASSWGLAGSSYNEQFFGPGTRLTVL.

This chain joins TRBV27 and TRBJ2-7, with D possibly matching TRBD2 (6 bases). This CDR3 has 15 amino acids. Trimming pared 2 bases from V and 4 bases from J, leaving 15 bases between. CDR1 MNHEY and CDR2 SMNVEV come from the germline V gene (reference sequence). CDR3 sequence (DNA): TGTGCCAGCAGTTTACCGGGGGAGGTTAAGTACGAGCAGTACTTC. Translation gives CASSLPGEVKYEQYF.

This sequence joins TRBV7-2 and TRBJ2-1; 9 positions agree with TRBD2. After removal of 6 bases from V and 4 bases from J, the junction contained 13 bases not matched to a gene. The CDR3 spans 17 residues. CDR1 and CDR2 from the germline V gene are SGHTA and FQGNSA. CDR3 sequence: CASSQSRASGTYNEQFF. In DNA form, the CDR3 reads TGTGCCAGCAGTCAGAGTCGGGCTAGCGGGACGTACAATGAGCAGTTCTTC.

This chain uses TRBV6-5 with TRBJ1-1; D perhaps matches TRBD1 (5 bases). V lost 8 bases and J lost 5, with 6 bases in between. Germline CDR1 reads MNHEY; CDR2 reads SVGAGI. The CDR3 sequence is 10 residues long. The CDR3 reads CASGGTEAFF. The CDR3 nucleotides are TGTGCCAGCGGGGGGACTGAAGCTTTCTTT.

The V call is TRBV7-9, the J call TRBJ1-4; the D gene is possibly TRBD1 (6 bases). This CDR3 has 14 amino acids. The germline V gene has CDR1 SEHNR and CDR2 FQNEAQ (reference sequence). The ends were cut back, 5 bases at V and 5 bases at J, with 12 bases in the middle. The CDR3 spells CASSKVTGNEKLFF. For the CDR3, the DNA is TGTGCCAGCAGCAAGGTTACAGGGAATGAAAAACTGTTTTTT.

V gene TRBV9 combines with J gene TRBJ1-2, with 8 bases lining up with TRBD1. CDR3 length: 14 amino acids. CDR1 is SGDLS, CDR2 YYNGEE, per germline. The junction had 4 bases not matched to a gene; V was cut back by 2 bases and J by 4 bases. CDR3 protein: CASSVGQGGYGYTF. CDR3 sequence (DNA): TGTGCCAGCAGCGTCGGACAGGGTGGCTATGGCTACACCTTC.

The chain recombines TRBV19 with TRBJ1-5; 7 bases fit TRBD1. J gave up 1 base and V 6 bases, and 9 bases lay outside the gene matches. CDR3 length: 16 amino acids. Germline CDR1 and CDR2: LNHDA and SQIVND (reference sequence). CDR3 amino acids: CASSQMTGLSNQPQHF. For the CDR3, the DNA is TGTGCCAGTAGCCAAATGACAGGGCTGAGCAATCAGCCCCAGCATTTT.

This clone was recorded a few times. The rearrangement joins TRBV2 to TRBJ1-1; D gene unclear. V was cut by 3 bases and J by 7 bases, with 18 bases left in between. The CDR3 contains 15 residues. Per the germline V gene, CDR1 is SNHLY and CDR2 is FYNNEI. CDR3 region: CASSDLPGRPLEAFF. The CDR3 DNA is TGTGCCAGCAGTGATCTCCCCGGTCGTCCGCTTGAAGCTTTCTTT.

The genes are TRBV19 and TRBJ2-3; 8 bases are a match to TRBD2. The CDR3 has 15 residues. J was trimmed by 4 bases and V by 4 bases; bases with no gene match: 7. Germline CDR1 is LNHDA and CDR2 is SQIVND (reference sequence). CDR3 loop: CASSSSGGSADTQYF. CDR3 nucleotides: TGTGCCAGTAGTAGCAGCGGGGGATCAGCAGATACGCAGTATTTT.

The chain joins TRBV27 to TRBJ1-5; D gene unclear. The CDR3 is made up of 13 amino acids. Trimming pared 2 bases from V and 7 bases from J, leaving 9 bases between. Germline V lookup: CDR1 MNHEY, CDR2 SMNVEV (reference sequence). CDR3 coding DNA: TGTGCCAGCAGTTTAGTGGGAGCCCAGCCCCAGCATTTT. Its protein product is CASSLVGAQPQHF.